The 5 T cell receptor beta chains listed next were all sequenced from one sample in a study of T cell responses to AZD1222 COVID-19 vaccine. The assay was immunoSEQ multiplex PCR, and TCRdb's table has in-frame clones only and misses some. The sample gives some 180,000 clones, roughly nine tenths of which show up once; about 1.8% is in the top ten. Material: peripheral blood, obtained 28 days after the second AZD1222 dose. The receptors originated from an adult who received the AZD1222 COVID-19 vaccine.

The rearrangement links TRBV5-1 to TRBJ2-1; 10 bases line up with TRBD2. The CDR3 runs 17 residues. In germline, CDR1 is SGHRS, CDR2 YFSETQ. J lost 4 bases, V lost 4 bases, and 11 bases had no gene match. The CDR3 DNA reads TGCGCCAGCAGCACGGGACTAGCGAGACTTCTTTACAATGAGCAGTTCTTC. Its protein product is CASSTGLARLLYNEQFF.

The CDR3 DNA reads TGTGCCAGCAGTTTAACGGCGGGAGTTGCAGATACGCAGTATTTT. Translated, it gives CASSLTAGVADTQYF. The V call is TRBV27, the J call TRBJ2-3; 7 positions agree with TRBD2. CDR1 and CDR2 (germline): MNHEY, SMNVEV (reference sequence). The CDR3 has 15 residues. V shed 2 bases and J 4 bases; nucleotides not matched to a gene: 6.

CDR3 sequence reads: CASSSQGREEKLFF. The CDR3 DNA is TGCGCCAGCAGCTCACAGGGGAGAGAGGAAAAACTGTTTTTT. The chain recombines TRBV5-1 with TRBJ1-4, with TRBD1 matching 7 bases. The CDR3 length is 14 residues. Germline trimming cut 3 bases from V and 8 bases from J; bases unmatched to any gene: 7. CDR1 SGHRS and CDR2 YFSETQ come from the germline V gene. The full variable domain, rest sourced from reference TRBV5-1 and TRBJ1-4, is KAGVTQTPRYLIKTRGQQVTLSCSPISGHRSVSWYQQTPGQGLQFLFEYFSETQRNKGNFPGRFSGRQFSNSRSEMNVSTLELGDSALYLCASSSQGREEKLFFGSGTQLSVL.

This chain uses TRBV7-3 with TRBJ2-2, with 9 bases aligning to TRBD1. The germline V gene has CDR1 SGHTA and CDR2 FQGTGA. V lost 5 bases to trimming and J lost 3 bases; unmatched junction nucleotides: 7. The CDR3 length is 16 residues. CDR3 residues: CASSPGQGRYTGELFF. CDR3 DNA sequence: TGTGCCAGCAGCCCCGGACAGGGGCGTTACACCGGGGAGCTGTTTTTT.

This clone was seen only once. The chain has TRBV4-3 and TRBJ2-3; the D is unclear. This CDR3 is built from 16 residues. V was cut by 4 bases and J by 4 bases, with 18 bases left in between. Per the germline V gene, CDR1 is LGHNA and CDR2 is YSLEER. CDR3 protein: CASSLLRAPGADTQYF. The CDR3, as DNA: TGCGCCAGCAGCCTTCTACGGGCCCCCGGCGCAGATACGCAGTATTTT.